One and the same sample provided the 18 T cell receptor beta chains below, sequenced in a study of T cells in women clearing cervical HPV infection. Clones were read by immunoSEQ multiplex PCR, and TCRdb kept only the in-frame ones, dropping some. This repertoire comprises 15,000 to 20,000 clones; its ten largest clones make up 14%. The sequencing sample was made of blood buffy coat. The receptors derive from a woman aged 18 to 75 with a cervical HPV16 infection that either progressed to CIN3+ or cleared (not recorded which).

With regard to this clone: The CDR3 end is not reached by the read, which stops 3 residues before it; the germline J gene fills it in. The gene calls are TRBV12-5 and TRBJ2-1, with a tentative D call TRBD2 (6 bases). With 5 bases removed from V and 5 bases from J, the gap between germline ends came to 13 bases. Germline CDR1 reads LGHNT; CDR2 reads FRNRAP. The CDR3 is 14 residues long. This chain's CDR3 is CASGPRTTHNEQFF. The part of the CDR3 DNA that was read is TGTGCTAGTGGTCCACGGACTACCCACAATGAG.

With regard to this clone: Coverage ceases 3 residues before the CDR3 finishes, and the germline J gene fills in the end. The chain is built from TRBV20-1 and TRBJ2-4, with a weak D call TRBD1 (6 bases). Per the germline V gene, CDR1 is DFQATT and CDR2 is SNEGSKA (reference sequence). Trimming cost V 2 bases and J 6 bases, with 8 bases left between them. The CDR3 spans 12 residues. This CDR3 reads CSARRGGNIQYF. Partial CDR3 DNA: TGCAGTGCTAGACGAGGGGGAAACATT.

Remarks on this clone: The missing CDR3 end, 3 residues past where the read stops, is filled in from the germline J gene. The chain uses TRBV5-6 and TRBJ2-5; a weak D match, TRBD2 (6 bases). The germline V gene has CDR1 SGHDT and CDR2 YYEEEE. There are 13 residues in the CDR3. Trimming took off 6 bases at V and 2 bases at J, with 11 bases between the two ends. The CDR3 loop is CASNRRGQETQYF. The CDR3 DNA, read in part, is TGTGCCAGCAATCGGCGGGGTCAAGAGACC.

As concerns this clone: Coverage ceases 3 residues before the CDR3 finishes, and the germline J gene fills in the end. The rearrangement links TRBV20-1 to TRBJ2-3, with 14 bases matching TRBD2. The CDR3 is 15 amino acids. Germline values: CDR1 DFQATT, CDR2 SNEGSKA (reference sequence). CDR3 DNA (partial): TGCAGTGCCCCTAAGACTAGCGGGGGGGCGGGCACG. This encodes CSAPKTSGGAGT. The full CDR3 reads CSAPKTSGGAGTQYF.

In regard to this clone: Sequencing ends 3 residues short of the CDR3 end; the germline J gene provides the rest. The chain recombines TRBV30 with TRBJ1-2, with TRBD1 matching 9 bases. V was pared by 6 bases and J by 4 bases, with 6 bases of the junction left unmatched. The germline V gene encodes CDR1 GTSNPN and CDR2 SVGIG (reference sequence). The CDR3 loop spans 13 amino acids. The sequenced part of the CDR3 DNA is TGTGCCTGTGACAGGGGGTTGGGCTATGGC. Translation gives CACDRGLGYG. The full CDR3 sequence reads CACDRGLGYGYTF.

Regarding this clone: The CDR3 end falls 3 residues outside the read, so it is completed with the germline J gene. V and J are TRBV6-2 or TRBV6-3 and TRBJ1-2, with D perhaps TRBD1 (5 bases). This CDR3 is built from 12 residues. The germline CDR1 and CDR2 sequences are MNHEY and SVGEGT. The covered CDR3 bases are TGTGCCAGCAGTTACTCGGCGGGGGAC. Translation: CASSYSAGD. The complete CDR3 sequence is CASSYSAGDYTF.

The CDR3 here is CASSLVGQEGFEQFF. The part of the CDR3 DNA that was read is TGTGCCAGCAGCTTGGTGGGACAGGAGGGGTTTGAG. The chain uses TRBV5-5 and TRBJ2-1; 8 bases are a match to TRBD1. The missing CDR3 end, 3 residues past where the read stops, is filled in from the germline J gene. The germline V gene has CDR1 SGHKS and CDR2 YYEKEE (reference sequence). CDR3 length: 15 amino acids. V lost 0 bases, J lost 9 bases, and 8 bases stayed unmatched.

With regard to this clone: Coverage ceases 3 residues before the CDR3 finishes, and the germline J gene fills in the end. J is TRBJ1-5 and V is TRBV7-9; D is uncertain. V was pared by 5 bases and J by 9 bases, with 17 bases between. There are 14 residues in the CDR3. Per germline, CDR1 SEHNR and CDR2 FQNEAQ (reference sequence). The CDR3 region is CASSPLAAMMPQHF. Incomplete CDR3 DNA: TGTGCCAGCAGCCCACTAGCTGCCATGATGCCC.

This clone is deemed medium-sized (0.01 to 0.1%) by its frequency. The read stops 3 residues short of the end of the CDR3; the missing end is completed from the germline J gene. The chain employs TRBV18 and TRBJ2-3, with TRBD2 as a possible D gene (5 bases). Germline CDR1 reads KGHSH; CDR2 reads LQKENI. V dropped 4 bases and J dropped 0 bases, with 8 bases sitting between them. The CDR3 covers 14 residues. The CDR3 bases that were read are TGTGCCAGCTCACGTCCGGGGAGCACAGATACG. This sequence encodes CASSRPGSTDT. The whole CDR3 protein reads CASSRPGSTDTQYF.

Turning to this clone: The read ends 3 residues shy of where the CDR3 ends; the end is completed using the germline J gene. The V gene is TRBV2, the J gene TRBJ1-3; D unclear. Germline V CDR1 and CDR2: SNHLY, FYNNEI. The CDR3 is made up of 16 amino acids. Between the trimmed V and J ends, which lost 1 base and 4 bases, there was a span of 14 bases. Partial CDR3 DNA: TGTGCCAGCAGTGAAGGAAAGAACGCTATCGGAAACACC. Protein sequence: CASSEGKNAIGNT. From start to end, the CDR3 is CASSEGKNAIGNTIYF.

Regarding this clone: The read terminates 3 residues before the CDR3 end, so the remaining end is supplied by the germline J gene. The J gene is TRBJ1-2, the V gene TRBV7-9; D perhaps matches TRBD1 (5 bases). Per germline, CDR1 SEHNR and CDR2 FQNEAQ (reference sequence). This CDR3 is built from 13 residues. CDR3 bases read: TGTGCCAGCAGCTCTAACAGGAATCGCGAC. This sequence encodes CASSSNRNRD. The whole CDR3 region reads CASSSNRNRDYTF.

With regard to this clone: The read halts 3 residues ahead of the CDR3 end, with the missing end drawn from the germline J gene. This chain connects TRBV5-4 to TRBJ2-2; D is undetermined. The CDR3 totals 12 residues. V shed 7 bases and J shed 5 bases, with 9 bases lying between them. Germline-derived CDR1 and CDR2 are SGHNT and YYREEE (reference sequence). The sequenced part of the CDR3 DNA is TGTGCCAGCGGCCCTTCAACCGGGGAG. This encodes CASGPSTGE. The CDR3 reads in full as CASGPSTGELFF.

As concerns this clone: Read coverage stops 3 residues before the CDR3 terminus; the germline J gene supplies the remainder. The chain is built from TRBV28 and TRBJ1-3; 8 nucleotides agree with TRBD1. Per the germline V gene, CDR1 is MDHEN and CDR2 is SYDVKM. CDR3 length: 14 residues. Germline trimming cut 3 bases from V and 9 bases from J; bases unmatched to any gene: 7. The DNA read from the CDR3 is TGTGCCAGCAGTTTTGGACAGGGCGTAGCCACC. This codes for CASSFGQGVAT. The entire CDR3 sequence reads CASSFGQGVATIYF.

A note on this clone: The read terminates 3 residues ahead of where the CDR3 ends, so the germline J gene completes it. The genes are TRBV11-2 and TRBJ2-7, with D perhaps matching TRBD1 (7 bases). There are 14 residues in the CDR3. In germline, CDR1 is SGHAT, CDR2 FQNNGV. V was trimmed by 5 bases and J by 0 bases, leaving 11 bases between them. CDR3 bases read: TGTGCCAGCAGCCTCAGGGGGGACTCCTACGAG. Translated, it gives CASSLRGDSYE. Given in full, the CDR3 is CASSLRGDSYEQYF.

About this clone: The sequenced fragment ends 3 residues before the CDR3 boundary, so the rest is inferred from the germline J gene. The gene calls are TRBV9 and TRBJ2-2, with D unclear. This CDR3 spans 12 amino acids. CDR1 and CDR2 (germline): SGDLS, YYNGEE. V lost 1 base and J lost 5, with 3 bases in between. The sequenced part of the CDR3 DNA is TGTGCCAGCAGCGTAACAACCGGGGAG. It translates to CASSVTTGE. The CDR3, in full, reads CASSVTTGELFF.

About this clone: The observed sequence ends 3 residues before the CDR3 terminus, with the missing tail filled in from the germline J gene. This rearrangement joins TRBV20-1 to TRBJ1-4; TRBD1 is a possible D gene (5 bases). The CDR3 length is 15 residues. Germline V CDR1 and CDR2: DFQATT, SNEGSKA (reference sequence). Trimming removed 2 bases at V and 7 bases at J, with 17 bases between. Partial CDR3 DNA: TGCAGTGCTAGACCGGCGGAGGGGTTGGGTGAAAAA. Translating gives CSARPAEGLGEK. The complete CDR3 sequence is CSARPAEGLGEKLFF.

In the case of this clone: The CDR3 end is not reached by the read, which stops 3 residues before it; the germline J gene fills it in. V is TRBV2 and J is TRBJ1-2; D may be TRBD1 (5 bases). This CDR3 contains 14 residues. Germline values: CDR1 SNHLY, CDR2 FYNNEI. CDR3 sequence reads: CASRGSGAYNDYTF. The covered CDR3 bases are TGTGCCAGCAGGGGTAGCGGGGCTTACAATGAC.

About this clone: The read comes to an end 3 residues before the CDR3 does, leaving the germline J gene to fill in the end. The same CDR3 is also encoded by other DNA sequences in this sample. This chain uses TRBV19 with TRBJ1-5; possible D gene TRBD1, 5 bases. The CDR3 extends over 15 amino acids. CDR1 is LNHDA and CDR2 is SQIVND in the germline V gene (reference sequence). V was clipped by 3 bases and J by 5 bases, with 14 bases between them. Incomplete CDR3 DNA: TGTGCCAGTAGTATTGGCAGGGAGTTCCATCAGCCC. It encodes CASSIGREFHQP. The full-length CDR3 reads as CASSIGREFHQPQHF.